One and the same sample provided the 32 T cell receptor beta chains below, sequenced in a study of type 1 regulatory T cells. TCRdb itself ran the reads through MiXCR, one entry per CDR3 protein. The sample holds tens of thousands of distinct CDR3 sequences, roughly 72% seen once. These receptors have no identified antigens. Sequences were obtained from cultured T cells, either the whole culture or a sorted T cell fraction (not recorded which). The sample's subset: Tr1-enriched cell product generated in vitro against host alloantigens. The source is a human donor in good health.

The gene calls are TRBV12-3 or TRBV12-4 and TRBJ1-1; 8 nucleotides agree with TRBD1. Germline trimming cut 3 bases from V and 4 bases from J; bases unmatched to any gene: 10. CDR3 length equals 16 residues. For the CDR3, the DNA is TGTGCCAGCAGTTTTTGGGCAGGGGGCGGAGGCACTGAAGCTTTCTTT. Its translation is CASSFWAGGGGTEAFF.

V usage is TRBV7-2 and J usage is TRBJ2-2; tentative D call: TRBD1 (6 bases). Germline V gene sequence: CDR1 SGHTA, CDR2 FQGNSA. V lost 4 bases and J 6 bases, leaving 12 bases between the germline ends. This CDR3 spans 14 amino acids. Here the CDR3 reads CASSSVGAAGELFF. In DNA, the CDR3 is TGTGCCAGCAGCTCAGTGGGGGCCGCCGGGGAGCTGTTTTTT.

The CDR3 nucleotides read TGTGCCAGCAGCCAAGGACAGTCTCTCTCTGGAAACACCATATATTTT. Translation: CASSQGQSLSGNTIYF. The chain is built from TRBV3-1 and TRBJ1-3; D may be TRBD1 (5 bases). With 1 base removed from V and 0 bases from J, the gap between germline ends came to 10 bases. CDR1 is LGHDT, CDR2 YNNKEL, per germline (reference sequence). CDR3 length equals 16 residues.

The J gene is TRBJ2-1, the V gene TRBV3-1; D is perhaps TRBD2 (6 bases). This CDR3 is 12 amino acids long. The germline V gene has CDR1 LGHDT and CDR2 YNNKEL (reference sequence). Trimming cost V 4 bases and J 8 bases, with 9 bases left between them. The CDR3 sequence is CASSLGTHEQFF. Here the CDR3 DNA reads TGTGCCAGCAGCCTGGGGACTCATGAGCAGTTCTTC.

This clonotype was seen only a few times. V and J are TRBV7-9 and TRBJ1-2, with D perhaps matching TRBD1 (5 bases). V shed 1 base and J shed 4 bases, with 10 bases lying between them. In germline, CDR1 is SEHNR, CDR2 FQNEAQ (reference sequence). The CDR3 is made up of 14 amino acids. The CDR3 spells CASSLVGLTYGYTF. CDR3 coding DNA: TGTGCCAGCAGCTTAGTGGGACTGACCTATGGCTACACCTTC. Supplemented by reference TRBV7-9 and TRBJ1-2, the full variable domain reads DTGVSQNPRHKITKRGQNVTFRCDPISEHNRLYWYRQTLGQGPEFLTYFQNEAQLEKSRLLSDRFSAERPKGSFSTLEIQRTEQGDSAMYLCASSLVGLTYGYTFGSGTRLTVV.

The chain uses TRBV20-1 and TRBJ2-1; 14 bases line up with TRBD2. Germline V gene lookup returns CDR1 DFQATT and CDR2 SNEGSKA (reference sequence). The CDR3 sequence is 15 residues long. V gave up 3 bases and J gave up 2 bases; unmatched junction bases: 0. CDR3 DNA sequence: TGCAGTGCTAGGGGACTAGCGGGGGCCTACAATGAGCAGTTCTTC. It encodes CSARGLAGAYNEQFF.

This clonotype ranks as medium-sized. J is TRBJ1-5 and V is TRBV4-2; D unclear. Deletions cut 1 base from V and 1 base from J, with 11 bases between. In germline, CDR1 is LGHNA, CDR2 YNFKEQ. This CDR3 has 16 residues. The DNA for the CDR3 is TGTGCCAGCAGCCAAGGAGGAGGGCAGAGCAATCAGCCCCAGCATTTT. The encoded protein is CASSQGGGQSNQPQHF.

This clonotype came up a few times. This chain uses TRBV20-1 with TRBJ1-1, with 8 positions matching TRBD1. J gave up 0 bases and V 5 bases, and 2 bases lay outside the gene matches. The CDR3 covers 13 residues. The germline V gene has CDR1 DFQATT and CDR2 SNEGSKA (reference sequence). The CDR3 loop is CSAHRGMNTEAFF. Here the CDR3 DNA reads TGCAGTGCTCACAGGGGGATGAACACTGAAGCTTTCTTT.

This sequence joins TRBV28 and TRBJ1-1; D perhaps matches TRBD1 (6 bases). The CDR3 contains 17 residues. V lost 1 base, J lost 4 bases, and 19 bases lay in between. CDR1 is MDHEN and CDR2 is SYDVKM in the germline V gene. This CDR3 is CASSLSPFGRGTTEAFF. CDR3 DNA sequence: TGTGCCAGCAGTTTATCCCCGTTTGGCAGGGGAACCACTGAAGCTTTCTTT.

The V gene is TRBV5-1, the J gene TRBJ1-1; no clear D. The CDR3 runs to 14 residues. Trimming stripped 5 bases from V and 1 base from J, with 12 bases between. In germline, CDR1 is SGHRS, CDR2 YFSETQ. CDR3 in DNA: TGCGCCAGCAGAACACAGAATCAGAACACTGAAGCTTTCTTT. Translated, it gives CASRTQNQNTEAFF.

The chain's CDR3 is CASSAPTRSGSHTDTQYF. Here the CDR3 DNA reads TGTGCCAGCAGTGCCCCCACGCGTAGCGGGTCACACACAGATACGCAGTATTTT. The chain uses TRBV6-1 and TRBJ2-3; 7 nucleotides match TRBD2. The trim removed 4 bases at V and 2 bases at J, leaving 15 bases unmatched. Germline CDR1 and CDR2: MNHNS and SASEGT. The CDR3 has 18 amino acids.

This clonotype was observed a single time. This chain uses TRBV19 with TRBJ2-5; D is unresolved. Germline lookup yields CDR1 LNHDA and CDR2 SQIVND (reference sequence). The germline V and J ends were trimmed by 5 bases and 2 bases, with 12 bases remaining between them. The CDR3 is 14 amino acids. The CDR3 region has the DNA TGTGCCAGTAGTCCCCCCGGTCCACAAGAGACCCAGTACTTC. This encodes CASSPPGPQETQYF.

The chain employs TRBV20-1 and TRBJ2-7; 7 nucleotides match TRBD1. Germline-derived CDR1 and CDR2 are DFQATT and SNEGSKA (reference sequence). V lost 3 bases, J lost 5 bases, and 7 bases stayed unmatched. CDR3 length: 13 amino acids. The CDR3 region has the DNA TGCAGTGCTAGCCATACCGACAGGGACGAGCAGTACTTC. Amino acid sequence: CSASHTDRDEQYF.

The V and J genes are TRBV7-2 and TRBJ2-1; a weak D match, TRBD2 (7 bases). V lost 3 bases and J lost 10, with 13 bases in between. The V gene's germline CDR1 is SGHTA and CDR2 FQGNSA. The CDR3 runs to 13 residues. CDR3 coding DNA: TGTGCCAGCAGCTTCGGGGGGCAGGACGAGCAGTTCTTC. Protein: CASSFGGQDEQFF.

This chain uses TRBV20-1 with TRBJ2-5; the D is unclear. The CDR3 covers 12 residues. V lost 3 bases, J lost 9 bases, and 14 bases lay in between. Germline V gene data show CDR1 as DFQATT and CDR2 as SNEGSKA (reference sequence). The CDR3 DNA reads as TGCAGTGCTAGTGTGATTCGTGGGGCCCAGTACTTC. Protein product: CSASVIRGAQYF.

The J gene is TRBJ2-5, the V gene TRBV5-1, with D unresolved. CDR1 and CDR2 (germline): SGHRS, YFSETQ. Trimming removed 4 bases at V and 5 bases at J, with 15 bases between. The CDR3 runs 14 residues. CDR3 in DNA: TGCGCCAGCAGCCCGGTGGCGCAACGGGAGACCCAGTACTTC. Protein product: CASSPVAQRETQYF.

This chain uses TRBV7-9 with TRBJ2-1, with 9 bases fitting TRBD1. The germline CDR1 and CDR2 sequences are SEHNR and FQNEAQ (reference sequence). This CDR3 has 14 amino acids. V lost 6 bases to trimming and J lost 5 bases; unmatched junction nucleotides: 5. The CDR3 sequence is CASRETGGDNEQFF. The DNA of the CDR3 is TGTGCCAGCAGAGAGACAGGGGGTGACAATGAGCAGTTCTTC.

On this clonotype itself: With a much larger clone just one base away, this may be a read error. The chain is built from TRBV20-1 and TRBJ2-5; TRBD2 matches 10 bases. The CDR3 is made up of 17 amino acids. Germline V gene sequence: CDR1 DFQATT, CDR2 SNEGSKA (reference sequence). Trimming removed 8 bases from V and 4 bases from J; junction bases left unmatched: 19. The CDR3 DNA reads as TGCAGTATCCTACTAACGTATAGCGGGGGGCTGCCAGAGACCCAGTACTTC. It yields the protein CSILLTYSGGLPETQYF.

This clonotype appeared once. The rearrangement uses TRBV6-5 and TRBJ1-2; perhaps TRBD1 as D (6 bases). Germline V gives CDR1 MNHEY, CDR2 SVGAGI. V lost 8 bases and J lost 8, with 24 bases in between. There are 15 residues in the CDR3. This chain's CDR3 is CASLGTGGYFRGYTF. CDR3 bases: TGTGCCAGCCTGGGGACTGGGGGCTACTTTCGGGGCTACACCTTC.

This clonotype was seen only a few times. The chain has TRBV5-1 and TRBJ2-1; possible D gene TRBD1, 5 bases. In germline, CDR1 is SGHRS, CDR2 YFSETQ. V was shortened by 2 bases and J by 2 bases, with 11 bases between the two germline ends. The CDR3 has 15 residues. The CDR3: CASSFEDNPYNEQFF. CDR3 bases: TGCGCCAGCAGCTTTGAGGACAACCCCTACAATGAGCAGTTCTTC.

Only a few counts were recorded for this clonotype. The genes are TRBV20-1 and TRBJ1-5; D is ambiguous. The germline gives CDR1 DFQATT, CDR2 SNEGSKA (reference sequence). The CDR3 length is 12 residues. Trimming cost V 3 bases and J 5 bases, with 8 bases left between them. The CDR3 here is CSASRYDQPQHF. CDR3 nucleotides: TGCAGTGCTAGCCGGTATGATCAGCCCCAGCATTTT.

The rearrangement uses TRBV2 and TRBJ1-2; D not resolved. The V end was cut by 8 bases, the J end by 0 bases, with 13 bases between. The CDR3 spans 14 residues. Germline V gene lookup returns CDR1 SNHLY and CDR2 FYNNEI. The CDR3 coding sequence is TGTGCCAGCGTTACCAACCAGGCTAACTATGGCTACACCTTC. Translating it yields CASVTNQANYGYTF.

This clonotype was seen a few times. The rearrangement joins TRBV4-3 to TRBJ2-3, with a tentative D call TRBD2 (5 bases). CDR1 and CDR2 from the germline V gene are LGHNA and YSLEER. The V end lost 4 bases, the J end lost 1 base, and 6 bases lay between the germline ends. The CDR3 is made up of 13 amino acids. CDR3 residues: CASSPGGTDTQYF. The CDR3 DNA reads TGCGCCAGCAGCCCCGGGGGCACAGATACGCAGTATTTT.

This clonotype was found a few times. The chain carries TRBV29-1 and TRBJ2-7; 10 nucleotides agree with TRBD2. CDR1 is SQVTM and CDR2 is ANQGSEA in the germline V gene. The length of the CDR3 is 14 residues. V dropped 0 bases and J dropped 3; count of bases not matched to a gene: 2. The CDR3 nucleotides read TGCAGCGTTGAAGATCCTAGCGGGGGCTACGAGCAGTACTTC. Translating it yields CSVEDPSGGYEQYF.

This chain connects TRBV7-9 to TRBJ2-4; TRBD2 might be the D (5 bases). Germline V gene data show CDR1 as SEHNR and CDR2 as FQNEAQ (reference sequence). Trimming took 5 bases from V and 8 from J, leaving 7 bases between them. The CDR3 contains 11 residues. The CDR3 nucleotides are TGTGCCAGCAGCCCCGGGGACATTCAGTACTTC. Its translation: CASSPGDIQYF. Full variable domain (rest looked up from reference TRBV7-9 and TRBJ2-4): DTGVSQNPRHKITKRGQNVTFRCDPISEHNRLYWYRQTLGQGPEFLTYFQNEAQLEKSRLLSDRFSAERPKGSFSTLEIQRTEQGDSAMYLCASSPGDIQYFGAGTRLSVL.

The chain uses TRBV6-1 and TRBJ1-1, with 9 bases aligning to TRBD1. CDR1 and CDR2 (germline): MNHNS, SASEGT. The CDR3 is made up of 14 amino acids. The junction had 6 bases not matched to a gene; V was cut back by 7 bases and J by 3 bases. CDR3 in amino acids: CASTGQGLYTEAFF. CDR3 sequence (DNA): TGTGCCAGCACAGGACAGGGGCTGTACACTGAAGCTTTCTTT.

The rearrangement links TRBV4-3 to TRBJ1-2; D is unclear. Trimming stripped 1 base from V and 0 bases from J, with 9 bases between. This CDR3 is 15 amino acids long. The germline V gene encodes CDR1 LGHNA and CDR2 YSLEER. The CDR3 spells CASSQAPRPNYGYTF. The CDR3 DNA is TGCGCCAGCAGCCAAGCCCCCAGACCTAACTATGGCTACACCTTC.

The gene calls are TRBV10-2 and TRBJ2-3, with 8 bases that match TRBD2. Germline V CDR1 and CDR2: WSHSY, SAAADI. The CDR3 extends over 15 amino acids. Germline trimming cut 6 bases from V and 1 base from J; bases unmatched to any gene: 6. DNA for the CDR3: TGCGCCAGCAGGCCGGGGGGGCTGGGCACAGATACGCAGTATTTT. Protein sequence: CASRPGGLGTDTQYF.

The chain employs TRBV20-1 and TRBJ2-1, with 7 bases matching TRBD2. V dropped 8 bases and J dropped 6; count of bases not matched to a gene: 7. Germline lookup yields CDR1 DFQATT and CDR2 SNEGSKA (reference sequence). CDR3 length: 12 residues. This chain's CDR3 is CSPSGEPNEQFF. Here the CDR3 DNA reads TGCAGTCCCAGCGGGGAGCCCAATGAGCAGTTCTTC.

This sequence joins TRBV5-1 and TRBJ2-5; possibly TRBD2 for D (6 bases). The CDR3 has 16 residues. Deletions cut 2 bases from V and 1 base from J, with 15 bases between. Germline V gene sequence: CDR1 SGHRS, CDR2 YFSETQ. CDR3 bases: TGCGCCAGCAGCTTTACGGCGGGGAATCTCCAAGAGACCCAGTACTTC. Amino acid sequence: CASSFTAGNLQETQYF. Together with reference TRBV5-1 and TRBJ2-5, the CDR3 gives the full variable domain: KAGVTQTPRYLIKTRGQQVTLSCSPISGHRSVSWYQQTPGQGLQFLFEYFSETQRNKGNFPGRFSGRQFSNSRSEMNVSTLELGDSALYLCASSFTAGNLQETQYFGPGTRLLVL.

This clonotype was seen a few times. The CDR3 DNA reads as TGCAGCGTGGGGCGCGAGGACAATGAGCAGTTCTTC. Amino acid sequence: CSVGREDNEQFF. The V gene is TRBV29-1, the J gene TRBJ2-1, with D perhaps TRBD1 (5 bases). V was cut by 6 bases and J by 5 bases, with 11 bases left in between. Germline CDR1 SQVTM, CDR2 ANQGSEA. The CDR3 has 12 residues.

This chain joins TRBV18 and TRBJ2-7; tentatively, D is TRBD1 (6 bases). In germline, CDR1 is KGHSH, CDR2 LQKENI. The CDR3 contains 13 residues. V dropped 4 bases and J dropped 3 bases, with 10 bases sitting between them. The DNA for the CDR3 is TGTGCCAGCTCACGATACAGGGTCTACGAGCAGTACTTC. Protein sequence: CASSRYRVYEQYF.